The 30 T cell receptor beta chains in this list originate from one sample, sequenced in a study of shared clonotypes between healthy human individuals. TCRdb's copy holds only in-frame clones and misses some; the assay was immunoSEQ multiplex PCR. Counted here are about 2.5 million clones, 85% to 95% occurring once; the ten biggest clones make up around 0.38%. The sequenced material came from naive CD4+ T cells from PBMCs. Sample subset: CD45RA+ positively selected. These receptors were obtained from a man aged 18 to 30 in good health. Some clones in this sample may be carry-over from other donors' samples.

The chain recombines TRBV6-6 with TRBJ1-5, with D unresolved. The CDR3 totals 13 residues. The germline V gene has CDR1 MNHNY and CDR2 SVGAGI (reference sequence). V lost 0 bases and J lost 5, with 5 bases in between. The CDR3, as DNA: TGTGCCAGCAGTTACTCGAGGGATCAGCCCCAGCATTTT. This gives the protein CASSYSRDQPQHF.

This chain uses TRBV18 with TRBJ2-7, with D maybe TRBD1 (6 bases). Looked up from germline, CDR1 is KGHSH and CDR2 is LQKENI. The CDR3 length is 14 residues. V lost 2 bases and J 2 bases, leaving 10 bases between the germline ends. DNA of the CDR3: TGTGCCAGCTCACCAGGGGGCATAGCCTACGAGCAGTACTTC. It specifies CASSPGGIAYEQYF.

The chain is built from TRBV9 and TRBJ2-1; TRBD2 is a possible D gene (6 bases). Deletions cut 1 base from V and 7 bases from J, with 15 bases between. This CDR3 spans 15 amino acids. Germline CDR1 SGDLS, CDR2 YYNGEE. The CDR3 is CASSVSGDPQNEQFF. For the CDR3, the DNA is TGTGCCAGCAGCGTATCGGGGGACCCGCAGAATGAGCAGTTCTTC.

On this clone: Other DNA sequences from this sample encode an identical CDR3 as well. The chain joins TRBV15 to TRBJ2-7; the D is unclear. This CDR3 is 14 amino acids long. Germline V lookup: CDR1 LNHNV, CDR2 YYDKDF (reference sequence). Trimming shortened V by 1 base and J by 2 bases, and 9 bases separated the two germline ends. DNA for the CDR3: TGTGCCACCAGCAGAGCTGGCGGACCCTACGAGCAGTACTTC. Its translation: CATSRAGGPYEQYF.

The chain employs TRBV7-9 and TRBJ2-2, with TRBD2 as a possible D gene (6 bases). The CDR3 sequence is 15 residues long. Germline CDR1 and CDR2: SEHNR and FQNEAQ (reference sequence). V lost 3 bases to trimming and J lost 7 bases, with 15 bases between them. The CDR3 DNA sequence: TGTGCCAGCAGCTTCGGTGACATCGGGAGCGGGGAGCTGTTTTTT. Its translation: CASSFGDIGSGELFF. The full variable domain, rest sourced from reference TRBV7-9 and TRBJ2-2, is DTGVSQNPRHKITKRGQNVTFRCDPISEHNRLYWYRQTLGQGPEFLTYFQNEAQLEKSRLLSDRFSAERPKGSFSTLEIQRTEQGDSAMYLCASSFGDIGSGELFFGEGSRLTVL.

This clone was observed a few times. The identical CDR3 is also encoded by other nucleotide sequences in the sample. V is TRBV5-1 and J is TRBJ2-2, with 11 positions matching TRBD2. Per the germline V gene, CDR1 is SGHRS and CDR2 is YFSETQ. Germline trimming cut 3 bases from V and 3 bases from J; bases unmatched to any gene: 1. CDR3 length equals 15 residues. The CDR3 coding sequence is TGCGCCAGCAGCTGGGGACTAGCGGACACCGGGGAGCTGTTTTTT. The encoded protein is CASSWGLADTGELFF.

The chain recombines TRBV29-1 with TRBJ1-3, with D unresolved. Trimming took 7 bases from V and 0 from J, leaving 7 bases between them. Germline CDR1 and CDR2: SQVTM and ANQGSEA. The CDR3 is 12 amino acids. The CDR3 sequence is CSGGTSGNTIYF. In DNA form, the CDR3 reads TGCAGCGGCGGAACCTCTGGAAACACCATATATTTT.

The genes are TRBV29-1 and TRBJ1-1; TRBD1 is a possible D gene (5 bases). Trimming left V 6 bases short and J 2 bases short, with 22 bases between. The length of the CDR3 is 16 residues. The germline V gene has CDR1 SQVTM and CDR2 ANQGSEA. DNA for the CDR3: TGCAGCGTCTTATTGTGGGCAGGGAGAAAAAACACTGAAGCTTTCTTT. It yields the protein CSVLLWAGRKNTEAFF.

The chain carries TRBV28 and TRBJ2-1; D is perhaps TRBD1 (7 bases). Trimming stripped 8 bases from V and 2 bases from J, with 16 bases between. The germline gives CDR1 MDHEN, CDR2 SYDVKM. The CDR3 consists of 15 residues. CDR3 DNA sequence: TGTGCCAGCCGGACAGGAGGGCCAACCTACAATGAGCAGTTCTTC. Its translation is CASRTGGPTYNEQFF.

The chain couples TRBV28 to TRBJ1-1, with no clear D. With 0 bases removed from V and 3 bases from J, the gap between germline ends came to 11 bases. CDR3 length equals 15 residues. Germline CDR1 MDHEN, CDR2 SYDVKM. The CDR3 loop reads CASSLWGAWDTEAFF. The CDR3 bases are TGTGCCAGCAGTTTATGGGGCGCATGGGACACTGAAGCTTTCTTT.

This clone was detected once. Other DNA sequences in this sample translate to the same CDR3. The chain links TRBV28 to TRBJ2-6, with a tentative D call TRBD1 (6 bases). The germline V and J ends were trimmed by 5 bases and 2 bases, with 10 bases remaining between them. This CDR3 has 15 residues. Germline V gene sequence: CDR1 MDHEN, CDR2 SYDVKM. The CDR3 loop is CASSPRGAGANVLTF. The CDR3 coding sequence is TGTGCCAGCAGTCCCAGGGGAGCTGGGGCCAACGTCCTGACTTTC.

CDR3 sequence: CAIGGGKTSKGNTEAFF. Here the CDR3 DNA reads TGTGCCATCGGGGGGGGCAAAACGAGCAAAGGGAACACTGAAGCTTTCTTT. This chain connects TRBV10-3 to TRBJ1-1, with D perhaps matching TRBD1 (6 bases). V lost 8 bases to trimming and J lost 1 base, with 23 bases between them. The CDR3 totals 17 residues. Looked up from germline, CDR1 is ENHRY and CDR2 is SYGVKD.

The CDR3 sequence is CAISESGGLDQPQHF. CDR3 nucleotides: TGTGCCATCAGTGAGTCGGGCGGGCTGGATCAGCCCCAGCATTTT. The chain couples TRBV10-3 to TRBJ1-5; D not certain. Germline V CDR1 and CDR2: ENHRY, SYGVKD. With 0 bases removed from V and 5 bases from J, the gap between germline ends came to 11 bases. This CDR3 is 15 amino acids long.

The V call is TRBV7-9, the J call TRBJ2-7, with TRBD1 matching 10 bases. J gave up 1 base and V 5 bases, and 5 bases lay outside the gene matches. CDR1 and CDR2 (germline): SEHNR, FQNEAQ (reference sequence). The CDR3 has 15 amino acids. DNA for the CDR3: TGTGCCAGCAGCGGCCGGGACAGGGGTTCCTACGAGCAGTACTTC. Encoded protein: CASSGRDRGSYEQYF.

V gene TRBV28 combines with J gene TRBJ2-5; no clear D gene. Germline V gene lookup returns CDR1 MDHEN and CDR2 SYDVKM. The CDR3 extends over 13 amino acids. V lost 3 bases and J 2 bases, leaving 7 bases between the germline ends. The CDR3 DNA is TGTGCCAGCAGTTTCCGCGAACAAGAGACCCAGTACTTC. Encoded protein: CASSFREQETQYF.

V usage is TRBV27 and J usage is TRBJ2-7; TRBD2 agrees at 10 bases. V trimming: 6 bases; J trimming: 4 bases; junction bases outside the gene matches: 12. CDR1 and CDR2 (germline): MNHEY, SMNVEV (reference sequence). This CDR3 has 16 amino acids. CDR3 in DNA: TGTGCCAGCAGCTACGCGAGGCTAGCGGGAGATTACGAGCAGTACTTC. This gives the protein CASSYARLAGDYEQYF.

The rearrangement links TRBV19 to TRBJ1-1; TRBD1 might be the D (6 bases). Germline values: CDR1 LNHDA, CDR2 SQIVND (reference sequence). Deletions cut 9 bases from V and 5 bases from J, with 22 bases between. This CDR3 contains 15 residues. The CDR3 here is CASSLGVRGRTEAFF. CDR3 coding DNA: TGTGCCAGCAGTCTGGGAGTGAGGGGGAGGACTGAAGCTTTCTTT.

This chain uses TRBV28 with TRBJ1-1; no reliable D call. The CDR3 runs 13 residues. Trimming took off 8 bases at V and 1 base at J, with 11 bases between the two ends. CDR1 is MDHEN, CDR2 SYDVKM, per germline. As DNA, the CDR3 is TGTGCCAGCGCTCTCAGGTCGAACACTGAAGCTTTCTTT. Translating it yields CASALRSNTEAFF.

This chain links TRBV28 with TRBJ1-2; 7 bases align to TRBD1. Germline loops: CDR1 MDHEN, CDR2 SYDVKM. The J segment lost 5 bases and the V segment lost 5 bases, leaving 14 bases of the junction unmatched. The CDR3 length is 16 residues. The CDR3 here is CASSLNNHRGGYGYTF. CDR3 DNA sequence: TGTGCCAGCAGTCTCAACAACCACAGGGGAGGGTATGGCTACACCTTC.

The chain links TRBV6-1 to TRBJ2-7, with 9 bases matching TRBD2. Germline CDR1 is MNHNS and CDR2 is SASEGT. Trimming removed 1 base from V and 2 bases from J; junction bases left unmatched: 12. There are 18 residues in the CDR3. CDR3 bases: TGTGCCAGCAGTGAAGAGGGGCCTAGCGGGACCAGGGCCTACGAGCAGTACTTC. Protein product: CASSEEGPSGTRAYEQYF.

The rearrangement joins TRBV4-1 to TRBJ1-5; 12 positions agree with TRBD1. This CDR3 comprises 15 residues. V lost 4 bases, J lost 5 bases, and 3 bases stayed unmatched. Per the germline V gene, CDR1 is MGHRA and CDR2 is YSYEKL. This CDR3 reads CASSRGTGGYQPQHF. CDR3 in DNA: TGCGCCAGCAGCCGAGGGACAGGGGGCTATCAGCCCCAGCATTTT.

The chain links TRBV5-4 to TRBJ2-5; 7 bases align to TRBD2. The CDR3 consists of 18 residues. Germline trimming cut 2 bases from V and 6 bases from J; bases unmatched to any gene: 19. Germline V lookup: CDR1 SGHNT, CDR2 YYREEE (reference sequence). The CDR3 loop is CASSLWAGGSMLGKTQYF. The CDR3 region has the DNA TGTGCCAGCAGCTTATGGGCGGGCGGGAGTATGTTAGGAAAGACCCAGTACTTC.

A remark on this clone: The sample carries other DNA sequences with the same CDR3. CDR3 nucleotides: TGTGCCAGCAGCTTAGTTAGCACAGATACGCAGTATTTT. This encodes CASSLVSTDTQYF. This chain connects TRBV7-9 to TRBJ2-3; D remains ambiguous. Germline V gives CDR1 SEHNR, CDR2 FQNEAQ (reference sequence). The CDR3 is made up of 13 amino acids. Trimming removed 1 base from V and 0 bases from J, with 2 bases in between.

The gene calls are TRBV5-4 and TRBJ2-2, with TRBD2 matching over 7 bases. Germline CDR1 and CDR2: SGHNT and YYREEE (reference sequence). The J segment lost 5 bases and the V segment lost 0 bases, leaving 4 bases of the junction unmatched. CDR3 length: 15 amino acids. As DNA, the CDR3 is TGTGCCAGCAGCTTGGGGCTAGCGGTTACCGGGGAGCTGTTTTTT. This codes for CASSLGLAVTGELFF.

The chain couples TRBV14 to TRBJ2-6; D is uncertain. Per germline, CDR1 SGHDN and CDR2 FVKESK. V was trimmed by 2 bases and J by 1 base, leaving 0 bases between them. The CDR3 totals 13 residues. Here the CDR3 reads CASSQSGANVLTF. CDR3 coding DNA: TGTGCCAGCAGCCAATCTGGGGCCAACGTCCTGACTTTC.

CDR3 region: CASSGDRDTYGYTF. CDR3 in DNA: TGTGCCAGCAGCGGAGACAGGGACACCTATGGCTACACCTTC. This rearrangement joins TRBV5-5 to TRBJ1-2; TRBD1 matches 7 bases. The CDR3 sequence is 14 residues long. From germline, CDR1 is SGHKS and CDR2 YYEKEE (reference sequence). Trimming removed 4 bases from V and 4 bases from J; junction bases left unmatched: 7.

This clone was observed a single time. The chain is built from TRBV7-8 and TRBJ2-7; 11 positions match TRBD1. The CDR3 has 15 residues. Trimming at V came to 5 bases and at J to 6 bases, leaving 9 bases not matched to a gene. The germline V gene has CDR1 SGHVS and CDR2 FQNEAQ. The CDR3 DNA reads TGTGCCAGCAGCAATGAGGACAGGGGGCCCCTCGAGCAGTACTTC. Translated: CASSNEDRGPLEQYF.

This clone was detected a few times. CDR3 DNA sequence: TGTGCCAGCAGCTTAGGGGCAGGGGGCCGGAACACTGAAGCTTTCTTT. Residues: CASSLGAGGRNTEAFF. The genes are TRBV7-9 and TRBJ1-1; 8 positions match TRBD1. This CDR3 spans 16 amino acids. The V gene end was trimmed by 1 base and the J gene end by 1 base; junction bases not matched to a gene: 5. Germline V gives CDR1 SEHNR, CDR2 FQNEAQ (reference sequence).

This clone showed up just once. The rearrangement links TRBV18 to TRBJ2-1, with unresolved D. Germline CDR1 reads KGHSH; CDR2 reads LQKENI. The V gene lost 8 bases and the J gene lost 10 bases, with 12 bases spanning the gap. CDR3 length equals 11 residues. CDR3 loop: CASANMGEQFF. The DNA of the CDR3 is TGTGCCAGCGCGAATATGGGGGAGCAGTTCTTC.

The chain couples TRBV6-1 to TRBJ1-5; 7 bases are a match to TRBD1. The CDR3 loop spans 15 amino acids. V shed 6 bases, J shed 3 bases, and the junction held 8 bases outside the gene matches. CDR1 is MNHNS and CDR2 is SASEGT in the germline V gene. The CDR3 bases are TGTGCCAGCAGCAACGACAGGGTCATCAATCAGCCCCAGCATTTT. Amino acid sequence: CASSNDRVINQPQHF.